The rows below give T cell receptor beta chains drawn from one sample of a study of cytomegalovirus exposure and HLA in healthy donors. Using immunoSEQ multiplex PCR, the repertoire was profiled, and TCRdb retains in-frame clones only, with some absent. The sample has under 150,000 clones, approximately 81% seen once; the top ten hold almost 2.5%. The sequenced sample consisted of PBMCs. The receptors come from a boy aged 2-15 years in good health and CMV-seronegative. The CDR3 runs from the conserved cysteine through the conserved F or W. Each record gives: CDR3 length, V gene, J gene, D gene, clone size, CDR3 protein, CDR3 DNA. A D gene is named only where the DNA matches it firmly. Clone size is stated in some rows and not others, as once, few, many or a class when expanded.

15	TRBV6-1	TRBJ2-7	-	-	CASSEEVSSRYEQYF	TGTGCCAGCAGTGAAGAGGTCTCTAGCAGGTACGAGCAGTACTTC
15	TRBV5-1	TRBJ2-1	TRBD1	-	CASSLTGVGDNEQFF	TGCGCCAGCAGCTTGACAGGGGTCGGCGACAATGAGCAGTTCTTC
10	TRBV6-6	TRBJ1-2	-	-	CASSPAGHTF	TGTGCCAGCAGCCCCGCGGGGCACACCTTC
16	TRBV21-1	TRBJ2-7	-	-	CASSKVQPQGCDEQYF	TGTGCCAGCAGCAAAGTTCAGCCGCAGGGTTGCGACGAGCAGTACTTC
15	TRBV14	TRBJ1-1	TRBD1	-	CASSQWTGANTEAFF	TGTGCCAGCAGCCAGTGGACAGGGGCAAACACTGAAGCTTTCTTT
19	TRBV12-5	TRBJ1-5	-	-	CASGLAYRHKGGGNQPQHF	TGTGCTAGTGGTTTGGCATATCGACACAAAGGGGGGGGCAATCAGCCCCAGCATTTT
15	TRBV5-1	TRBJ2-7	TRBD2	-	CASSFPLAGVNEQYF	TGCGCCAGCAGCTTTCCCCTAGCGGGAGTTAACGAGCAGTACTTC
15	TRBV28	TRBJ2-1	-	-	CASTQARRRVNEQFF	TGTGCCAGCACCCAAGCCCGCCGGAGGGTGAATGAGCAGTTCTTC
18	TRBV13	TRBJ2-3	-	-	CASSPKAFWGTSTDTQYF	TGTGCCAGCAGCCCGAAGGCTTTCTGGGGGACTAGCACAGATACGCAGTATTTT
13	TRBV7-9	TRBJ2-7	TRBD1	-	CASSLTGLREQYF	TGTGCCAGCAGCCTGACAGGGCTACGCGAGCAGTACTTC
15	TRBV18	TRBJ1-5	TRBD1	-	CASSSKQGAGQPQHF	TGTGCCAGCTCATCGAAACAGGGGGCTGGGCAGCCCCAGCATTTT
16	TRBV4-1	TRBJ1-5	TRBD1	-	CASSQDRGTVNQPQHF	TGCGCCAGCAGCCAAGATAGAGGGACAGTCAATCAGCCCCAGCATTTT
12	TRBV10-1	TRBJ2-1	-	-	CASSYSGREQFF	TGCGCCAGCAGTTATTCAGGCAGGGAGCAGTTCTTC
16	TRBV1	TRBJ2-3	-	-	CTSSQSGLAGRDTQYF	TGCACCAGCAGCCAGAGCGGACTAGCGGGAAGAGATACGCAGTATTTT
16	TRBV6-5	TRBJ1-2	TRBD1	once	CASSYYAGQGAFGYTF	TGTGCCAGCAGTTACTACGCCGGGCAGGGGGCCTTCGGCTACACCTTC
16	TRBV5-1	TRBJ2-7	TRBD1	-	CASSYAKDRGHYEQYF	TGCGCCAGCAGCTACGCCAAGGACAGGGGCCACTACGAGCAGTACTTC
15	TRBV19	TRBJ2-2	TRBD2	-	CASSITSGNTGELFF	TGTGCCAGTAGTATTACTAGCGGAAACACCGGGGAGCTGTTTTTT
16	TRBV5-3	TRBJ1-3	-	-	CARSWNDRSSGNTIYF	TGTGCCAGAAGCTGGAACGACCGGAGCTCTGGAAACACCATATATTTT
16	TRBV13	TRBJ2-7	TRBD1	-	CASSLELGTGSYEQYF	TGTGCCAGCAGCTTAGAGTTGGGGACAGGGTCTTACGAGCAGTACTTC
19	TRBV4-1	TRBJ2-2	TRBD1	-	CASSHYIAGQGSNTGELFF	TGCGCCAGCAGCCACTACATCGCTGGACAGGGCTCAAACACCGGGGAGCTGTTTTTT
12	TRBV28	TRBJ1-3	-	-	CASSFSGNTIYF	TGTGCCAGCTCCTTCTCTGGAAACACCATATATTTT
14	TRBV18	TRBJ1-5	-	once	CASSTGYSNQPQHF	TGTGCCAGCTCAACAGGATATAGCAATCAGCCCCAGCATTTT
16	TRBV7-2	TRBJ2-3	-	-	CASSLAIERSTDTQYF	TGTGCCAGCAGCTTAGCGATAGAAAGAAGCACAGATACGCAGTATTTT
15	TRBV2	TRBJ1-5	-	-	CASSELDRSNQPQHF	TGTGCCAGCAGTGAGTTAGACAGGAGCAATCAGCCCCAGCATTTT
14	TRBV6-5	TRBJ1-2	-	-	CAAGASSPLNGNTF	TGTGCCGCAGGGGCCTCTTCGCCTCTAAATGGCAACACCTTC
14	TRBV10-1	TRBJ2-4	-	-	CASSSRQKLNIQYF	TGCGCCAGCAGCAGTAGACAGAAGCTAAACATTCAGTACTTC
12	TRBV10-3	TRBJ2-3	-	-	CAISDISGGQYF	TGTGCCATCAGTGATATCTCCGGGGGGCAGTATTTT
17	TRBV7-3	TRBJ2-7	TRBD1	-	CASSLIGAGTGGDEQYF	TGTGCCAGCAGCTTAATCGGAGCCGGGACAGGAGGGGACGAGCAGTACTTC